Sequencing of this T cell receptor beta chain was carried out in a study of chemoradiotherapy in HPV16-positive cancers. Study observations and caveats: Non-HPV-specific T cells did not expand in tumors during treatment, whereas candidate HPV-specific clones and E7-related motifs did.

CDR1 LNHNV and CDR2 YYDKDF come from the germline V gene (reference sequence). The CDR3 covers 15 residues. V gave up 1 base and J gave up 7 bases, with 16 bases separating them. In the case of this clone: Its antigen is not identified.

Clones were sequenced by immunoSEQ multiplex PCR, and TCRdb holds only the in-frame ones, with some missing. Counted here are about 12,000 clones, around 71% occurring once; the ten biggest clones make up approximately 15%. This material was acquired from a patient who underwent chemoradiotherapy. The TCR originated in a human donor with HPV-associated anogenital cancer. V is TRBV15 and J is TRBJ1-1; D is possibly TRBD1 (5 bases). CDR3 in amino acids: CATSRVGGRSGEAFF. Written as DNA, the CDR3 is TGTGCCACCAGCAGAGTTGGGGGGAGGAGTGGTGAAGCTTTCTTT.